The 17 T cell receptor beta chains given below trace back to one sample, sequenced in a study of blood T cell repertoires in COVID-19. The data were produced by immunoSEQ multiplex PCR, yet TCRdb's version contains in-frame clones alone and is incomplete. The table records around 310,000 clones, just under 90% of them present only once. Sequencing used PBMCs or T cells enriched from blood (not recorded which). These receptors came from a woman aged 25 to 39 who had recovered from COVID-19.

CDR3 sequence reads: CASSLDRGGEKLFF. The CDR3 DNA reads TGTGCCAGCAGCTTAGACAGGGGTGGAGAAAAACTGTTTTTT. The chain joins TRBV11-2 to TRBJ1-4; TRBD1 might be the D (6 bases). CDR3 size: 14 residues. The V gene's germline CDR1 is SGHAT and CDR2 FQNNGV. V was cut by 0 bases and J by 8 bases, with 10 bases left in between. Filled out from reference TRBV11-2 and TRBJ1-4, the complete variable domain reads EAGVAQSPRYKIIEKRQSVAFWCNPISGHATLYWYQQILGQGPKLLIQFQNNGVVDDSQLPKDRFSAERLKGVDSTLKIQPAKLEDSAVYLCASSLDRGGEKLFFGSGTQLSVL.

This chain uses TRBV7-9 with TRBJ1-5; no reliable D call. In germline, CDR1 is SEHNR, CDR2 FQNEAQ (reference sequence). The CDR3 is 14 residues long. V lost 3 bases and J lost 6, with 12 bases in between. In nucleotides, the CDR3 is TGTGCCAGCAGCTTCACGGGAGTCGGTCAGCCCCAGCATTTT. It codes for CASSFTGVGQPQHF.

The J gene is TRBJ2-7, the V gene TRBV4-3; D might be TRBD1 (6 bases). CDR3 size: 15 residues. The germline V gene has CDR1 LGHNA and CDR2 YSLEER. Trimming removed 0 bases from V and 5 bases from J, with 14 bases in between. CDR3 residues: CASSQDGTILHEQYF. CDR3 DNA: TGCGCCAGCAGCCAAGATGGGACAATTCTCCACGAGCAGTACTTC.

The CDR3 sequence is CASRRTGYSNQPQHF. In DNA form, the CDR3 reads TGTGCCAGCAGACGGACAGGATATAGCAATCAGCCCCAGCATTTT. The V and J genes are TRBV6-5 and TRBJ1-5, with 7 bases aligning to TRBD1. Germline lookup yields CDR1 MNHEY and CDR2 SVGAGI. V lost 6 bases and J lost 0; bases outside the gene matches: 5. The CDR3 runs 15 residues.

The rearrangement links TRBV2 to TRBJ1-1; D is perhaps TRBD1 (6 bases). The length of the CDR3 is 16 residues. Trimming took off 4 bases at V and 2 bases at J, with 17 bases between the two ends. Per the germline V gene, CDR1 is SNHLY and CDR2 is FYNNEI. CDR3 amino acids: CASSVFGGARNTEAFF. CDR3 DNA sequence: TGTGCCAGCAGTGTATTCGGGGGGGCGCGTAACACTGAAGCTTTCTTT.

The chain has TRBV10-3 and TRBJ1-1; unclear D gene. There are 15 residues in the CDR3. Trimming left V 6 bases short and J 3 bases short, with 17 bases between. The germline V gene has CDR1 ENHRY and CDR2 SYGVKD. DNA of the CDR3: TGTGCCATCAGAGAGACATCACCAGGCGACACTGAAGCTTTCTTT. It yields the protein CAIRETSPGDTEAFF.

The gene calls are TRBV20-1 and TRBJ2-1, with D possibly being TRBD2 (6 bases). Germline V gene lookup returns CDR1 DFQATT and CDR2 SNEGSKA (reference sequence). The V end lost 6 bases, the J end lost 2 bases, and 14 bases lay between the germline ends. The CDR3 totals 14 residues. The CDR3 coding sequence is TGCAGTGCAAGTAAGCGGGTACCCTACAATGAGCAGTTCTTC. It yields the protein CSASKRVPYNEQFF.

This clone appeared a few times. This sequence joins TRBV1 and TRBJ1-3; TRBD1, the D gene given by the table, was not confirmed from the DNA. TRBV1 is marked as a pseudogene. The CDR3 sequence is 17 residues long. The CDR3 coding sequence is TGCACCAGCAGCCAAGCGACGGACAGGGGGCTTGGAAACACCATATATTTT. Translating gives CTSSQATDRGLGNTIYF.

The rearrangement links TRBV7-2 to TRBJ2-1, with D perhaps TRBD2 (6 bases). The germline gives CDR1 SGHTA, CDR2 FQGNSA. Trimming removed 2 bases at V and 1 base at J, with 12 bases between. This CDR3 region has 16 residues. Here the CDR3 reads CASSLTPSGSYNEQFF. CDR3 coding DNA: TGTGCCAGCAGCTTAACCCCGAGCGGGTCCTACAATGAGCAGTTCTTC.

This clone was counted a single time. The J gene is TRBJ1-1, the V gene TRBV9; no firm D call. Germline CDR1 SGDLS, CDR2 YYNGEE. Trimming removed 0 bases at V and 3 bases at J, with 6 bases between. This CDR3 has 13 residues. The CDR3 reads CASSVASDTEAFF. In DNA form, the CDR3 reads TGTGCCAGCAGCGTAGCCAGCGACACTGAAGCTTTCTTT.

The chain is built from TRBV3-1 (or the pseudogene TRBV3-2) and TRBJ2-7, with a tentative D call TRBD2 (5 bases). The germline V gene has CDR1 LGHDT and CDR2 YNNKEL (reference sequence). V lost 1 base, J lost 6 bases, and 16 bases lay in between. The CDR3 consists of 15 residues. The CDR3: CASSQGRLHSGEQYF. CDR3 coding DNA: TGTGCCAGCAGCCAAGGCCGACTACATTCTGGCGAGCAGTACTTC.

The chain links TRBV12-5 to TRBJ2-2; D is uncertain. Trimming removed 4 bases at V and 5 bases at J, with 8 bases between. Looked up from germline, CDR1 is LGHNT and CDR2 is FRNRAP. This CDR3 region has 13 residues. The CDR3 protein is CASGYPVTGELFF. The CDR3 nucleotides are TGTGCTAGTGGTTATCCGGTGACCGGGGAGCTGTTTTTT.

This chain uses TRBV7-9 with TRBJ1-2; D perhaps matches TRBD1 (5 bases). Looked up from germline, CDR1 is SEHNR and CDR2 is FQNEAQ (reference sequence). The V end lost 0 bases, the J end lost 1 base, and 9 bases lay between the germline ends. The CDR3 loop spans 15 amino acids. CDR3: CASSLASGRNYGYTF. CDR3 coding DNA: TGTGCCAGCAGCTTAGCGTCAGGGCGTAACTATGGCTACACCTTC.

This clone was picked up one time. The rearrangement links TRBV5-6 to TRBJ1-1, with a tentative D call TRBD1 (5 bases). Per the germline V gene, CDR1 is SGHDT and CDR2 is YYEEEE. Trimming pared 5 bases from V and 5 bases from J, leaving 10 bases between. This CDR3 is 12 amino acids long. In nucleotides, the CDR3 is TGTGCCAGCAGGTGGGGGGAAACTGAAGCTTTCTTT. Translating gives CASRWGETEAFF.

This chain links TRBV9 with TRBJ2-6; unclear D gene. Germline assignment: CDR1 SGDLS and CDR2 YYNGEE. This CDR3 is built from 17 residues. The germline V and J ends were trimmed by 0 bases and 11 bases, with 21 bases remaining between them. CDR3 residues: CASSVDRPGSTPDVLTF. The CDR3 nucleotides are TGTGCCAGCAGCGTAGATCGGCCAGGCTCTACCCCAGACGTCCTGACTTTC. Full variable domain (remainder filled in from reference TRBV9 and TRBJ2-6): DSGVTQTPKHLITATGQRVTLRCSPRSGDLSVYWYQQSLDQGLQFLIQYYNGEERAKGNILERFSAQQFPDLHSELNLSSLELGDSALYFCASSVDRPGSTPDVLTFGAGSRLTVL.

The chain combines TRBV2 with TRBJ2-1; 8 bases match TRBD2. This CDR3 is 14 amino acids long. The V and J ends lost 9 bases and 4 bases, in that order; junction bases with no gene match: 8. Germline V gene data show CDR1 as SNHLY and CDR2 as FYNNEI. Here the CDR3 reads CARKSGSGYNEQFF. CDR3 nucleotides: TGTGCCAGAAAGAGCGGGAGTGGGTACAATGAGCAGTTCTTC.

This CDR3 is CASSSPGQGTEAFF. Here the CDR3 DNA reads TGTGCCAGCAGTTCCCCGGGACAGGGCACTGAAGCTTTCTTT. The V and J genes are TRBV28 and TRBJ1-1; 9 positions match TRBD1. V was pared by 4 bases and J by 4 bases, with 4 bases of the junction left unmatched. The CDR3 covers 14 residues. Per the germline V gene, CDR1 is MDHEN and CDR2 is SYDVKM.